Below are 28 T cell receptor beta chains sequenced from a single sample in a study of Graves' ophthalmopathy and Graves' hyperthyroidism. RNA transcripts were the template, and TCR beta CDR3 regions were amplified from them. An opening RT-PCR round employed HTBI primers and preceded a second-round multiplex PCR. TCRdb reprocessed the multiplex PCR reads with MiXCR, giving one entry per CDR3 protein. The data contain 450,000 to 600,000 distinct CDR3 sequences, under 40% of them singletons. The material sequenced was peripheral blood or thyroid tissue (not recorded which). All receptors come from an adult man with Graves' hyperthyroidism.

This clonotype was found many times. The chain employs TRBV24-1 and TRBJ1-3, with 8 bases fitting TRBD1. Germline CDR1 reads KGHDR; CDR2 reads SFDVKD. V lost 7 bases to trimming and J lost 0 bases; unmatched junction nucleotides: 7. CDR3 length: 16 residues. In DNA form, the CDR3 reads TGTGCCACCAGCCGGGACAGGTCTAGCTCTGGAAACACCATATATTTT. It is translated as CATSRDRSSSGNTIYF.

This chain connects TRBV20-1 to TRBJ2-2; TRBD2 agrees at 7 bases. With V trimmed by 5 bases and J by 1 base, 7 bases remained unmatched. The CDR3 is 15 amino acids. Germline-derived CDR1 and CDR2 are DFQATT and SNEGSKA (reference sequence). DNA of the CDR3: TGCAGTGCTCTCCCAGGGACTAAGAACACCGGGGAGCTGTTTTTT. Translation: CSALPGTKNTGELFF.

This CDR3 is CASRTRGTDTQYF. In DNA form, the CDR3 reads TGCGCCAGCAGGACACGGGGAACAGATACGCAGTATTTT. The gene calls are TRBV10-2 and TRBJ2-3; the D gene is possibly TRBD2 (5 bases). Germline lookup yields CDR1 WSHSY and CDR2 SAAADI. The length of the CDR3 is 13 residues. V was trimmed by 6 bases and J by 3 bases, leaving 10 bases between them.

This sequence joins TRBV10-3 and TRBJ1-4, with D perhaps TRBD1 (5 bases). Germline V gene lookup returns CDR1 ENHRY and CDR2 SYGVKD. This CDR3 has 14 residues. Trimming removed 4 bases at V and 7 bases at J, with 13 bases between. The CDR3 loop is CAISVAGDGEKLFF. The CDR3, as DNA: TGTGCCATCAGTGTAGCGGGGGATGGTGAAAAACTGTTTTTT.

The CDR3 nucleotides are TGTGCCAGCAGTTTTTACCCGGAAGGAGGCTATGGCTACACCTTC. Translated: CASSFYPEGGYGYTF. The chain recombines TRBV12-3 or TRBV12-4 with TRBJ1-2; the D is unclear. V was shortened by 3 bases and J by 4 bases, with 15 bases between the two germline ends. This CDR3 is built from 15 residues.

This clonotype was seen repeatedly, ten times or more. V is TRBV5-1 and J is TRBJ1-1; D ambiguous. The germline V and J ends were trimmed by 0 bases and 5 bases, with 8 bases remaining between them. Germline V gives CDR1 SGHRS, CDR2 YFSETQ. This CDR3 contains 13 residues. Written as DNA, the CDR3 is TGCGCCAGCAGCTTGGAAGGTTGGACTGAAGCTTTCTTT. Protein product: CASSLEGWTEAFF. Using reference TRBV5-1 and TRBJ1-1 for the parts outside the CDR3, the full variable domain is KAGVTQTPRYLIKTRGQQVTLSCSPISGHRSVSWYQQTPGQGLQFLFEYFSETQRNKGNFPGRFSGRQFSNSRSEMNVSTLELGDSALYLCASSLEGWTEAFFGQGTRLTVV.

The rearrangement links TRBV5-5 to TRBJ1-5, with D unresolved. The CDR3 is 17 amino acids. The germline V gene encodes CDR1 SGHKS and CDR2 YYEKEE (reference sequence). V was cut by 0 bases and J by 0 bases, with 13 bases left in between. The CDR3 region is CASSLVGGPYSNQPQHF. In DNA, the CDR3 is TGTGCCAGCAGCTTGGTGGGCGGGCCTTATAGCAATCAGCCCCAGCATTTT.

This clonotype was counted ten times or more. V gene TRBV12-5 combines with J gene TRBJ2-5; D is unresolved. Germline-derived CDR1 and CDR2 are LGHNT and FRNRAP. The CDR3 runs 14 residues. V was shortened by 2 bases and J by 5 bases, with 12 bases between the two germline ends. This chain's CDR3 is CASGLFPVKETQYF. The CDR3 DNA follows: TGTGCTAGTGGTTTGTTCCCGGTGAAGGAGACCCAGTACTTC.

This clonotype has a count of ten or more. This chain links TRBV7-3 with TRBJ2-2; D is perhaps TRBD1 (5 bases). V gave up 4 bases and J gave up 10 bases, with 19 bases separating them. The CDR3 runs 15 residues. Looked up from germline, CDR1 is SGHTA and CDR2 is FQGTGA. The CDR3 DNA reads as TGTGCCAGCAGCTCCCACCCTCAGGGAATGGAGGAGCTGTTTTTT. It translates to CASSSHPQGMEELFF. Using reference TRBV7-3 and TRBJ2-2 for the parts outside the CDR3, the full variable domain is GAGVSQTPSNKVTEKGKYVELRCDPISGHTALYWYRQSLGQGPEFLIYFQGTGAADDSGLPNDRFFAVRPEGSVSTLKIQRTERGDSAVYLCASSSHPQGMEELFFGEGSRLTVL.

This clonotype was detected many times. CDR3 in amino acids: CASSLGLAYNSPLHF. Here the CDR3 DNA reads TGTGCCAGCAGCCTGGGACTGGCCTATAATTCACCCCTCCACTTT. This chain joins TRBV6-5 and TRBJ1-6; D is perhaps TRBD1 (5 bases). V gave up 6 bases and J gave up 2 bases, with 11 bases separating them. CDR1 and CDR2 from the germline V gene are MNHEY and SVGAGI. This CDR3 spans 15 amino acids.

Notes on this clonotype: At one end, the junction sequence differs from germline, possibly due to a read error. The chain carries TRBV10-3 and TRBJ2-7; D assignment may be TRBD1 or TRBD2 (5 bases each). The CDR3 is made up of 15 amino acids. CDR1 and CDR2 (germline): ENHRY, SYGVKD. Written as DNA, the CDR3 is TGTGCCAGCAGTTACGGGGCAGGGAGCTCCTACGAGCAGTACTTC. Protein sequence: CASSYGAGSSYEQYF.

This clonotype was counted at least ten times. This CDR3 is CASSYSSSRGAEAFF. The CDR3 region has the DNA TGTGCCAGCAGTTACTCCTCCAGCCGTGGGGCCGAAGCTTTCTTT. The chain employs TRBV6-5 and TRBJ1-1; TRBD1 might be the D (5 bases). The CDR3 is 15 amino acids. V lost 0 bases and J lost 8, with 16 bases in between. Germline values: CDR1 MNHEY, CDR2 SVGAGI.

The CDR3 protein is CAISEDRYNEKLFF. The CDR3 DNA is TGTGCCATCAGTGAGGATCGCTACAATGAAAAACTGTTTTTT. This chain connects TRBV10-3 to TRBJ1-4, with D hard to call. The germline V gene encodes CDR1 ENHRY and CDR2 SYGVKD. This CDR3 region has 14 residues. V lost 2 bases, J lost 5 bases, and 9 bases lay in between.

The rearrangement uses TRBV24-1 and TRBJ1-5; D not resolved. The CDR3 covers 17 residues. Germline CDR1 is KGHDR and CDR2 is SFDVKD. V shed 5 bases and J shed 2 bases, with 18 bases lying between them. The CDR3 sequence is CATSARVTGSGNQPQHF. DNA of the CDR3: TGTGCCACCAGTGCTAGAGTGACGGGTAGCGGCAATCAGCCCCAGCATTTT.

The sample holds many counts of this clonotype. This chain joins TRBV24-1 and TRBJ2-7; D is possibly TRBD2 (7 bases). Germline V gene sequence: CDR1 KGHDR, CDR2 SFDVKD. V dropped 3 bases and J dropped 2 bases, with 13 bases sitting between them. This CDR3 is built from 15 residues. The CDR3 nucleotides are TGTGCCACCAGTGATCGGGGGGACACCGCCTACGAGCAGTACTTC. It codes for CATSDRGDTAYEQYF.

The V gene is TRBV12-3 or TRBV12-4, the J gene TRBJ1-2, with TRBD1 identical over 10 bases. CDR3 length: 14 amino acids. The V segment lost 3 bases and the J segment 7 bases; nucleotides outside the gene matches: 5. The CDR3 DNA is TGTGCCAGCAGTTTGACGACAGGGGGCTTTGGCTACACCTTC. This encodes CASSLTTGGFGYTF.

The CDR3 DNA reads TGTGCTAGTGGTTTGGACATCGGGAGCTCTGGAAACACCATATATTTT. Translating it yields CASGLDIGSSGNTIYF. The chain recombines TRBV12-5 with TRBJ1-3, with D uncertain. The CDR3 loop spans 16 amino acids. Trimming removed 1 base from V and 0 bases from J, with 10 bases in between. The germline gives CDR1 LGHNT, CDR2 FRNRAP.

This clonotype was counted at least ten times. The V call is TRBV12-3 or TRBV12-4, the J call TRBJ1-1; TRBD1 is a possible D gene (6 bases). The CDR3 length is 15 residues. The germline V and J ends were trimmed by 7 bases and 0 bases, with 15 bases remaining between them. The CDR3 DNA reads as TGTGCCAGCACCACCACAGGGAGCTTGAACACTGAAGCTTTCTTT. This gives the protein CASTTTGSLNTEAFF.

This clonotype was recorded only once. V and J are TRBV25-1 and TRBJ2-7; 10 positions match TRBD2. The ends lost 4 bases at V and 7 bases at J; junction bases unmatched: 10. There are 15 residues in the CDR3. CDR1 is MGHDK, CDR2 SYGVNS, per germline. The CDR3 DNA is TGTGCCAGCAGTGGGCTAGCGGGAGCGGGTAATGAGCAGTACTTC. The encoded protein is CASSGLAGAGNEQYF.

This chain connects TRBV7-9 to TRBJ2-1, with D uncertain. The CDR3 contains 12 residues. V was trimmed by 8 bases and J by 0 bases, leaving 5 bases between them. Germline V gene lookup returns CDR1 SEHNR and CDR2 FQNEAQ (reference sequence). The CDR3 here is CASFHSYNEQFF. In DNA form, the CDR3 reads TGTGCCAGCTTCCACTCCTACAATGAGCAGTTCTTC. Filled out from reference TRBV7-9 and TRBJ2-1, the complete variable domain reads DTGVSQNPRHKITKRGQNVTFRCDPISEHNRLYWYRQTLGQGPEFLTYFQNEAQLEKSRLLSDRFSAERPKGSFSTLEIQRTEQGDSAMYLCASFHSYNEQFFGPGTRLTVL.

There are many counts of this clonotype. V gene TRBV29-1 combines with J gene TRBJ2-2; TRBD1 aligns across 9 bases. The CDR3 has 15 amino acids. Trimming cost V 6 bases and J 4 bases; bases outside gene matches: 9. Germline V lookup: CDR1 SQVTM, CDR2 ANQGSEA. This CDR3 reads CSVDRGGVGTGELFF. CDR3 DNA sequence: TGCAGCGTGGACAGGGGAGGGGTTGGCACCGGGGAGCTGTTTTTT.

This clonotype was found many times. This rearrangement joins TRBV19 to TRBJ2-7; D is uncertain. Germline V gives CDR1 LNHDA, CDR2 SQIVND (reference sequence). V was shortened by 4 bases and J by 0 bases, with 10 bases between the two germline ends. The CDR3 consists of 14 residues. DNA of the CDR3: TGTGCCAGTAGTAGGACGGTGAGCTCCTACGAGCAGTACTTC. Protein sequence: CASSRTVSSYEQYF.

CDR3 region: CSHGQGAHGYTF. As DNA, the CDR3 is TGCAGCCACGGACAGGGGGCGCATGGCTACACCTTC. The chain uses TRBV29-1 and TRBJ1-2; 11 bases align to TRBD1. J lost 6 bases, V lost 8 bases, and 5 bases had no gene match. CDR1 is SQVTM, CDR2 ANQGSEA, per germline. The CDR3 length is 12 residues.

The chain recombines TRBV5-1 with TRBJ2-7; 13 nucleotides align to TRBD2. The J segment lost 5 bases and the V segment lost 0 bases, leaving 5 bases of the junction unmatched. Germline assignment: CDR1 SGHRS and CDR2 YFSETQ. The CDR3 covers 16 residues. CDR3 bases: TGCGCCAGCAGCTTGGCCGGGACTAGCGGGGAGGACGAGCAGTACTTC. Its protein product is CASSLAGTSGEDEQYF. Full variable domain (remainder filled in from reference TRBV5-1 and TRBJ2-7): KAGVTQTPRYLIKTRGQQVTLSCSPISGHRSVSWYQQTPGQGLQFLFEYFSETQRNKGNFPGRFSGRQFSNSRSEMNVSTLELGDSALYLCASSLAGTSGEDEQYFGPGTRLTVT.

The chain links TRBV6-5 to TRBJ2-6; D unclear. V was shortened by 2 bases and J by 4 bases, with 15 bases between the two germline ends. There are 17 residues in the CDR3. In germline, CDR1 is MNHEY, CDR2 SVGAGI. CDR3 residues: CASSYGDPVWGANVLTF. The CDR3, as DNA: TGTGCCAGCAGTTACGGTGACCCTGTATGGGGGGCCAACGTCCTGACTTTC.

This clonotype has ten or more counts. The chain has TRBV20-1 and TRBJ1-2; perhaps TRBD1 as D (5 bases). There are 12 residues in the CDR3. Germline V lookup: CDR1 DFQATT, CDR2 SNEGSKA (reference sequence). CDR3 sequence (DNA): TGCGGGGAGAGGGGTGGGTACGATGGCTACACCTTC. It encodes CGERGGYDGYTF.

This clonotype appeared many times. The chain couples TRBV24-1 to TRBJ2-6; TRBD2 aligns across 8 bases. V was pared by 5 bases and J by 0 bases, with 11 bases of the junction left unmatched. The CDR3 extends over 19 amino acids. Germline CDR1 reads KGHDR; CDR2 reads SFDVKD. The CDR3 DNA reads TGTGCCACCAGTGGGACTAGCCCTCATTTAAGCTCTGGGGCCAACGTCCTGACTTTC. This gives the protein CATSGTSPHLSSGANVLTF.

In regard to this clonotype: This clone may be a read error of a much larger clone one base away. This chain connects TRBV7-2 to TRBJ2-7, with D possibly called TRBD1 or TRBD2 (5 bases each). This CDR3 has 15 amino acids. V lost 0 bases and J lost 3, with 12 bases in between. CDR1 and CDR2 from the germline V gene are SGHTA and FQGNSA. The CDR3 sequence: CASSLAGALDYEQYF. In nucleotides, the CDR3 is TGTGCCAGCAGCTTAGCCGGGGCTCTAGACTACGAGCAGTACTTC.